This TCR beta chain was profiled in a study of PD-1 blockade in classical Hodgkin lymphoma. Whole-study findings and limits: Only CD4+ TCR diversity, not CD8+, had risen significantly by C4D1.

Sequenced by immunoSEQ multiplex PCR; TCRdb stores in-frame clones only, minus some. This repertoire shows tens of thousands of clones, more than 70% found once; its top ten account for about 9.4%. Time point of the sample: cycle 4 day 1 (C4D1), after 5 to 7 weeks of nivolumab. With no exception, relapse followed autologous stem cell transplantation in all patients, and brentuximab vedotin exposure varied. This clone showed up just once. The target antigen is unknown. The germline CDR1 and CDR2 sequences are SEHNR and FQNEAQ (reference sequence). V lost 1 base and J 4 bases, leaving 10 bases between the germline ends. The CDR3 is 14 amino acids.

The TCR originated in a human donor with classical Hodgkin lymphoma. The chain carries TRBV7-9 and TRBJ1-2; a possible D gene is TRBD1 (5 bases). The sample in question was peripheral blood mononuclear cells (PBMCs), obtained before the fourth cycle of nivolumab. CDR3 in DNA: TGTGCCAGCAGCTTAGGGGAGGGGCCCTATGGCTACACCTTC. Translation: CASSLGEGPYGYTF. The whole variable domain, remainder taken from reference TRBV7-9 and TRBJ1-2, is DTGVSQNPRHKITKRGQNVTFRCDPISEHNRLYWYRQTLGQGPEFLTYFQNEAQLEKSRLLSDRFSAERPKGSFSTLEIQRTEQGDSAMYLCASSLGEGPYGYTFGSGTRLTVV.